The 16 T cell receptor beta chains below come from one sample, sequenced in a study of T cell repertoires in cytomegalovirus infection. No antigens are known for them. From the reads, TCRdb called clonotypes with MiXCR, one entry per CDR3 protein. This sample has about 890,000 distinct CDR3 sequences; around 31% occur once, and the top ten carry more than 12%. The sample in question was cultured CD8+ T cells from PBMCs, obtained from culture after CMV antigen stimulation. The origin of the receptors is a human donor in good health (CMV status not recorded). Some clones in this sample may be carry-over from other donors' samples.

This clonotype was found a few times. The gene calls are TRBV28 and TRBJ2-6; no reliable D call. This CDR3 region has 13 residues. Germline V gene data show CDR1 as MDHEN and CDR2 as SYDVKM. V lost 4 bases, J lost 5 bases, and 6 bases lay in between. In nucleotides, the CDR3 is TGTGCCAGCAGTTACCCCCGGGCCAACGTCCTGACTTTC. Translated: CASSYPRANVLTF.

The gene calls are TRBV6-1 and TRBJ2-2; 8 bases align to TRBD1. Germline-derived CDR1 and CDR2 are MNHNS and SASEGT. The CDR3 is 19 amino acids. V lost 1 base, J lost 6 bases, and 16 bases stayed unmatched. The CDR3 DNA reads TGTGCCAGCAGTGAAGTATATGTTCTCGGGACAGGCTTGCCCGGGGAGCTGTTTTTT. It is translated as CASSEVYVLGTGLPGELFF.

The chain is built from TRBV12-3 or TRBV12-4 and TRBJ1-3; no definite D call. CDR3 length equals 17 residues. Trimming removed 1 base at V and 2 bases at J, with 15 bases between. Written as DNA, the CDR3 is TGTGCCAGCAGTTTAGTTAATCAGTTTCTTCCTGGAAACACCATATATTTT. This sequence encodes CASSLVNQFLPGNTIYF.

This clonotype was counted a few times. The rearrangement links TRBV24-1 to TRBJ1-1; D unresolved. Germline V gene data show CDR1 as KGHDR and CDR2 as SFDVKD. CDR3 length: 12 residues. V lost 3 bases and J lost 5, with 6 bases in between. Here the CDR3 DNA reads TGTGCCACCAGTGATGTAGGAACTGAAGCTTTCTTT. Residues: CATSDVGTEAFF.

This clonotype occurred a few times. The chain combines TRBV7-9 with TRBJ2-5; 12 nucleotides line up with TRBD2. Germline V gene sequence: CDR1 SEHNR, CDR2 FQNEAQ (reference sequence). CDR3 length: 16 amino acids. V lost 5 bases and J lost 5; bases outside the gene matches: 9. CDR3 nucleotides: TGTGCCAGCAGCCCCGACCTGCTAGCGGGGGGGGAGACCCAGTACTTC. Amino acid sequence: CASSPDLLAGGETQYF.

V gene TRBV28 combines with J gene TRBJ1-5; D remains ambiguous. Germline CDR1 is MDHEN and CDR2 is SYDVKM. The CDR3 consists of 17 residues. Trimming removed 2 bases from V and 3 bases from J, with 17 bases in between. This CDR3 reads CASSLVGVVSHNQPQHF. The CDR3 DNA reads TGTGCCAGCAGTTTAGTCGGAGTGGTCAGCCACAATCAGCCCCAGCATTTT.

This clonotype was detected only a few times. The chain links TRBV7-6 to TRBJ2-1, with D maybe TRBD2 (7 bases). The CDR3 extends over 15 amino acids. Germline lookup yields CDR1 SGHVS and CDR2 FNYEAQ. The V gene lost 2 bases and the J gene lost 6 bases, with 14 bases spanning the gap. CDR3 sequence: CASSLRGGAGNEQFF. CDR3 in DNA: TGTGCCAGCAGCTTAAGGGGGGGGGCTGGCAATGAGCAGTTCTTC.

As concerns this clonotype: The junction and the germline gene differ at one end; a read error may be behind it. The chain uses TRBV12-3 or TRBV12-4 and TRBJ1-1; 10 positions agree with TRBD1. The CDR3 has 14 amino acids. The CDR3 is CSSSRTGGSTEAFF. The CDR3 nucleotides read TGTTCCAGCAGCCGGACAGGGGGGAGTACTGAAGCTTTTTTT.

The chain couples TRBV6-5 to TRBJ2-7, with 10 bases aligning to TRBD1. Germline CDR1 MNHEY, CDR2 SVGAGI. This CDR3 has 14 residues. Trimming took 4 bases from V and 3 from J; bases not matched to a gene: 3. As DNA, the CDR3 is TGTGCCAGCAGTTCCCGGGACAGGGGCTACGAGCAGTACGTC. Translating gives CASSSRDRGYEQYV.

This clonotype was seen at least ten times. The chain couples TRBV12-3 or TRBV12-4 to TRBJ1-2; tentative D call: TRBD1 (6 bases). V lost 6 bases and J lost 5, with 22 bases in between. The CDR3 consists of 16 residues. The CDR3 sequence: CASRRSGQSVRYGYTF. The CDR3, as DNA: TGTGCCAGCAGGCGATCCGGACAGTCCGTTCGTTATGGCTACACCTTC.

The table lists this clonotype with a count of one. Since a much larger clone is just one base distant, this may be a read error. This chain joins TRBV7-6 and TRBJ1-5; 9 bases are a match to TRBD1. Germline V gene data show CDR1 as SGHVS and CDR2 as FNYEAQ. The length of the CDR3 is 17 residues. The V gene end was trimmed by 1 base and the J gene end by 6 bases; junction bases not matched to a gene: 10. The CDR3 sequence: CASSLEPGQGVGQPQHF. DNA of the CDR3: TGTGCCAGCAGCTTAGAGCCGGGACAGGGTGTGGGTCAGCCCCAGCATTTT. The full variable domain, rest sourced from reference TRBV7-6 and TRBJ1-5, is GAGVSQSPRYKVTKRGQDVALRCDPISGHVSLYWYRQALGQGPEFLTYFNYEAQQDKSGLPNDRFSAERPEGSISTLTIQRTEQRDSAMYRCASSLEPGQGVGQPQHFGDGTRLSIL.

This clonotype was detected ten times or more. The chain links TRBV12-3 or TRBV12-4 to TRBJ2-2; D remains ambiguous. This CDR3 comprises 13 residues. Trimming stripped 7 bases from V and 6 bases from J, with 12 bases between. The CDR3 spells CASTSSGPGELFF. The CDR3, as DNA: TGTGCCAGCACTTCCTCAGGTCCCGGGGAGCTGTTTTTT.

This clonotype was seen a handful of times. The gene calls are TRBV15 and TRBJ1-5; TRBD1 matches at 9 bases. Germline CDR1 reads LNHNV; CDR2 reads YYDKDF (reference sequence). This CDR3 comprises 16 residues. V lost 2 bases, J lost 7 bases, and 9 bases stayed unmatched. Here the CDR3 DNA reads TGTGCCACCAGCAGACCGACAGGGGGATCGCAGCAGCCCCAGCATTTT. Protein: CATSRPTGGSQQPQHF.

The genes are TRBV5-4 and TRBJ2-5; 12 bases align to TRBD2. The CDR3 extends over 18 amino acids. CDR1 and CDR2 (germline): SGHNT, YYREEE (reference sequence). Trimming at V came to 2 bases and at J to 4 bases, leaving 12 bases not matched to a gene. The CDR3 loop is CASSFGLAGRQGRETQYF. The CDR3 DNA reads as TGTGCCAGCAGCTTTGGACTAGCGGGACGACAGGGACGAGAGACCCAGTACTTC.

This sequence joins TRBV19 and TRBJ1-5, with 8 bases aligning to TRBD1. CDR1 and CDR2 from the germline V gene are LNHDA and SQIVND (reference sequence). The CDR3 has 14 amino acids. With V trimmed by 7 bases and J by 7 bases, 9 bases remained unmatched. The CDR3 region has the DNA TGTGCCAGTAAAGCCAGGGGGCTGCACCAGCCCCAGCATTTT. It yields the protein CASKARGLHQPQHF.

This clonotype was counted a few times. This chain links TRBV18 with TRBJ2-5; D possibly corresponds to TRBD2 (6 bases). This CDR3 contains 16 residues. Germline CDR1 KGHSH, CDR2 LQKENI. Trimming took 3 bases from V and 0 from J, leaving 14 bases between them. The CDR3 loop reads CASSPLGTSHQETQYF. DNA for the CDR3: TGTGCCAGCTCACCCTTGGGGACTTCCCACCAAGAGACCCAGTACTTC. Based on the CDR3 plus reference TRBV18 and TRBJ2-5, the full variable domain is NAGVMQNPRHLVRRRGQEARLRCSPMKGHSHVYWYRQLPEEGLKFMVYLQKENIIDESGMPKERFSAEFPKEGPSILRIQQVVRGDSAAYFCASSPLGTSHQETQYFGPGTRLLVL.